The rows below give T cell receptor beta chains drawn from one sample of a study of blood T cell repertoires in COVID-19. Assay used: immunoSEQ multiplex PCR; TCRdb lists only in-frame clones, some missing. The sample includes roughly 250,000 clones, 70% to 85% seen only once; the top ten take 4.5% to 5%. What was sequenced was peripheral blood. These receptors were collected from an elderly woman with active or convalescent COVID-19. The CDR3 runs from the conserved cysteine through the conserved F or W. The order of the fields is V gene, clone size, D gene, J gene, CDR3 DNA, CDR3 protein. A D gene is named only where the DNA matches it firmly. Part of the rows lack a size; the others show once, few, many or a class for expanded clones.

TRBV27,NA,NA,TRBJ2-7,TGTGCCAGCAGTTTAATGGGGGCGCGGCTCTACGAGCAGTACTTC,CASSLMGARLYEQYF
TRBV5-1,NA,NA,TRBJ1-1,TGCGCCAGCAGCTTAGACAGCCACACTGAAGCTTTCTTT,CASSLDSHTEAFF
TRBV5-1,NA,NA,TRBJ1-1,TGCGCCAGCCAGCTAAATATGGGGGGGTCTGCCAACACTGAAGCTTTCTTT,CASQLNMGGSANTEAFF
TRBV5-1,NA,NA,TRBJ2-5,TGCGCCAGCAGCTTGGGTCCGGGGACCCAGTACTTC,CASSLGPGTQYF
TRBV28,NA,NA,TRBJ1-1,TGTGCCAGCAGTTTATATTTGGGGGGTGCGGCTGAAGCTTTCTTT,CASSLYLGGAAEAFF
TRBV19,few,TRBD2,TRBJ2-1,TGTGCCAGTAGTATGAGCGGGAGTTGGAATGAGCAGTTCTTC,CASSMSGSWNEQFF
TRBV5-6,NA,NA,TRBJ1-1,TGTGCCAGCAGCTGGGGCTCCGGGGGGGCTGGAGCTTTCTTT,CASSWGSGGAGAFF
TRBV6-1,NA,NA,TRBJ2-7,TGTGCCAGCAGTGACAACTCCTACGAGCAGTACTTC,CASSDNSYEQYF
TRBV16,NA,TRBD1,TRBJ2-4,TGTGCCAGCAGCCCCGACAGGGCCCTTATCAAAAACATTCAGTACTTC,CASSPDRALIKNIQYF
TRBV7-8,NA,TRBD1,TRBJ1-2,TGTGCCAGCAGCTTAGGGGGACAGGGAATTGGTGGCTACACCTTC,CASSLGGQGIGGYTF
TRBV19,NA,NA,TRBJ2-4,TGTGCCAGTACCCCCCAGGGGCCGGGAGGAAACATTCAGTACTTC,CASTPQGPGGNIQYF
TRBV5-6,few,NA,TRBJ1-2,TGTGCCAGCAGCTTGGCAGGGGAAGACTATGGCTACACCTTC,CASSLAGEDYGYTF
TRBV27,NA,NA,TRBJ2-1,TGTGCCAGCAGTTCCGCGGGTGGGGGGAGCTCCTACAATGAGCAGTTCTTC,CASSSAGGGSSYNEQFF
TRBV14,few,NA,TRBJ2-7,TGTGCCAGCAGCCAAGGTCCCAGCGGACTCGACGAGCAGTACTTC,CASSQGPSGLDEQYF
TRBV6-2/TRBV6-3,NA,TRBD1,TRBJ2-5,TGTGCCAGCAGTTCCGTAACAGGGGGCTTTGAGACCCAGTACTTC,CASSSVTGGFETQYF
TRBV28,NA,NA,TRBJ1-2,TGTGCCAGCACCCGACTCGTTAACTATGGCTACACCTTC,CASTRLVNYGYTF
TRBV30,NA,NA,TRBJ2-7,TGTGCCTGGAGCCCCAGGGTTCTCCAATTCTACGAGCAGTACTTC,CAWSPRVLQFYEQYF
TRBV3-1/TRBV3-2,few,NA,TRBJ2-2,TGTGCCAGCAGCCACCCCAACCAGGGCGGGGAGCTGTTTTTT,CASSHPNQGGELFF
TRBV5-1,NA,TRBD1,TRBJ1-1,TGCGCCAGCAGCCTCCGGGACAGGGACACTGAAGCTTTCTTT,CASSLRDRDTEAFF
TRBV12-2,NA,NA,TRBJ1-4,TGTGCAAGTCGCTTAGAGGACGGTGGGCACCCGCAACGAGGGGAAAAACTGTTTTTT,CASRLEDGGHPQRGEKLFF
TRBV5-4,once,TRBD1,TRBJ2-2,TGTGCCAGCAGCTTAAGGGGGCTGACCGGGGAGCTGTTTTTT,CASSLRGLTGELFF
TRBV5-1,once,TRBD2,TRBJ2-5,TGCGCCAGCACCTTGGATAGCGGGAGGGAAGAGACCCAGTACTTC,CASTLDSGREETQYF
TRBV7-9,NA,TRBD1,TRBJ2-2,TGTGCCAGCAGCTTTGACAGGGGAACCGGGGAGCTGTTTTTT,CASSFDRGTGELFF
TRBV6-5,NA,NA,TRBJ2-7,TGTGCCAGCGGCCCAAACTACGAGCAGTACTTC,CASGPNYEQYF
TRBV2,NA,TRBD1,TRBJ1-2,TGTGCCAGCAGTGAGAGAATGACAGGGGGGTATGGCTACACCTTC,CASSERMTGGYGYTF
TRBV19,NA,TRBD2,TRBJ2-1,TGTGCCAGTAGATCTTCTCTAGCGGGAGGCTACGATGAGCAGTTCTTC,CASRSSLAGGYDEQFF
TRBV6-5,few,NA,TRBJ1-2,TGTGCCAGCAGTTACTCGCTCAGGGAATTCTTCTACACCTTC,CASSYSLREFFYTF
TRBV24-1,NA,NA,TRBJ2-3,TGTGCCACCAGTGATAGAGCGGGTTCAGTCACAGATACGCAGTATTTT,CATSDRAGSVTDTQYF
TRBV3-1/TRBV3-2,NA,NA,TRBJ2-5,TGTGCCAGCAGCCAAGGAGAGCCACGGGAGACCCAGTACTTC,CASSQGEPRETQYF
TRBV18,once,TRBD1,TRBJ2-3,TGTGCCAGCTCACCGGGACAGGGCTTCACAGATACGCAGTATTTT,CASSPGQGFTDTQYF
TRBV18,once,TRBD1,TRBJ1-6,TGTGCCAGCACTAAGGGACAGCGATATAATTCACCCCTCCACTTT,CASTKGQRYNSPLHF
TRBV24-1,NA,TRBD1,TRBJ1-2,TGTGCCACCAGTGTGGGACAGGGGGCAATCGGCTACACCTTC,CATSVGQGAIGYTF